This T cell receptor (beta chain) was retrieved from a study of shared clonotypes between healthy human individuals. Germline CDR1 is LGHNA and CDR2 is YSLEER. CDR3 length equals 13 residues. Trimming pared 1 base from V and 5 bases from J, leaving 8 bases between. Assay: immunoSEQ multiplex PCR; the TCRdb copy retains only in-frame clones and omits some. The repertoire consists of about 1 million clones, with 75% occurring once and the leading ten covering roughly 1.5%. Sequencing input: memory CD4+ T cells sorted from blood. Subset in this sample: CD45RA-negative fraction. This clonotype originated in a man between 18 and 35 years old in good health. This chain connects TRBV4-3 to TRBJ2-5, with unresolved D. The CDR3 region has the DNA TGCGCCAGCAGCCAAGGTTCATCTGAGACCCAGTACTTC. It yields the protein CASSQGSSETQYF.